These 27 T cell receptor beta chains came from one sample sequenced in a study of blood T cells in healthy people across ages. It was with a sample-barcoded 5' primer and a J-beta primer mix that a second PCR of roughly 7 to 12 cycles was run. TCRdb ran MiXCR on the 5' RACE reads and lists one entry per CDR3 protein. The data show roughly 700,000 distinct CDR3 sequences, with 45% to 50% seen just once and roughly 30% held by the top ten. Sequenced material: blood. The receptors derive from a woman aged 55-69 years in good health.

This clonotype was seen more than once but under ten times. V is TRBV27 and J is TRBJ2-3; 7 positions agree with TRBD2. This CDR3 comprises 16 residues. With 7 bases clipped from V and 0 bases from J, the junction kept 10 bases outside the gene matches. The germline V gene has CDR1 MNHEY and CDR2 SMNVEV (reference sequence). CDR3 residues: CASKETSFSSTDTQYF. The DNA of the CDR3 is TGTGCCAGCAAGGAGACTAGCTTTTCTAGCACAGATACGCAGTATTTT.

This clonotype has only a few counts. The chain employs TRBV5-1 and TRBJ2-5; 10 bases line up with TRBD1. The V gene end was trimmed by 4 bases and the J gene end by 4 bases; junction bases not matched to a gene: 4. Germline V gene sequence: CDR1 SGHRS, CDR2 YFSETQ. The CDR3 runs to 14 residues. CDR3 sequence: CASSRRQGAETQYF. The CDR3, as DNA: TGCGCCAGCAGCAGGAGACAGGGGGCAGAGACCCAGTACTTC.

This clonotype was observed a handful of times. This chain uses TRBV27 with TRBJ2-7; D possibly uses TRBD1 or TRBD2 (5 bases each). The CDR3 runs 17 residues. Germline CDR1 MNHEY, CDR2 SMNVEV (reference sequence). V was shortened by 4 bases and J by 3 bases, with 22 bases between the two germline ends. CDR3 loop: CASSSSPSGTKNYEQYF. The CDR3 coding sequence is TGTGCCAGCAGTTCAAGCCCCTCCGGGACGAAGAACTACGAGCAGTACTTC.

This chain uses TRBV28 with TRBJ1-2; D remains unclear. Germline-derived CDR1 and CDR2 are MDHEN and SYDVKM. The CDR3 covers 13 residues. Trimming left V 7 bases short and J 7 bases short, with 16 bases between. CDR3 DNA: TGTGCCAGCACCCCTCTGAAGGGCTCTGGCTACACCTTC. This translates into CASTPLKGSGYTF.

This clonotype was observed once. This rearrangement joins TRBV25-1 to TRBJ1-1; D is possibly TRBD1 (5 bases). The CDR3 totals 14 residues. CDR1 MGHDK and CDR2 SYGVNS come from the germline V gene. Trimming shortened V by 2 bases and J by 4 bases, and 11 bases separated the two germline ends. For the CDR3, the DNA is TGTGCCAGCAGTGAACTAGGGGCGCTCACTGAAGCTTTCTTT. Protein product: CASSELGALTEAFF.

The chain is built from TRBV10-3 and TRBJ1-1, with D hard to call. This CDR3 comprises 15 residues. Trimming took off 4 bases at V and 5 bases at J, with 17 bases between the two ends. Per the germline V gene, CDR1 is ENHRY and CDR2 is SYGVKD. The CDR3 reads CAISGTTGMGTEAFF. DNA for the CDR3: TGTGCCATCAGTGGGACGACCGGTATGGGGACTGAAGCTTTCTTT.

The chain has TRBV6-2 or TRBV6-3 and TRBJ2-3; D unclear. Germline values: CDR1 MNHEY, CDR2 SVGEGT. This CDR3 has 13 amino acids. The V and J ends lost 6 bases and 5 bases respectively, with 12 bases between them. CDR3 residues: CASRDYLLDTQYF. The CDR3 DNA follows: TGTGCCAGCAGGGATTATCTACTAGATACGCAGTATTTT.

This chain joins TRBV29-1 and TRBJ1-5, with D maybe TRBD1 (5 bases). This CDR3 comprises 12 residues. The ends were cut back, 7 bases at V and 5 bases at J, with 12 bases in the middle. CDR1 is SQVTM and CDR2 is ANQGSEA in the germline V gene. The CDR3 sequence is CSAWDGDQPQHF. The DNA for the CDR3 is TGCAGCGCGTGGGACGGGGATCAGCCCCAGCATTTT.

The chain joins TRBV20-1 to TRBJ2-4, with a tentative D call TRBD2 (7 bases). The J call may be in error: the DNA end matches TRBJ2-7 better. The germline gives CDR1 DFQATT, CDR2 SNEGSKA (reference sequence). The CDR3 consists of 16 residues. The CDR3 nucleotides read TGCAGTGCTAGGGGGGCGCTAGCGGTCAGAAACTACGAGCAGTACTTC. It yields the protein CSARGALAVRNYEQYF.

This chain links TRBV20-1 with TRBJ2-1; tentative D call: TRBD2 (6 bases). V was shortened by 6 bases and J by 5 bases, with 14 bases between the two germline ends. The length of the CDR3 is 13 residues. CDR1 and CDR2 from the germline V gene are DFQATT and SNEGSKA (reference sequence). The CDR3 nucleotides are TGCAGTGCCGCAGCGGGCGGAAACAATGAGCAGTTCTTC. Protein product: CSAAAGGNNEQFF.

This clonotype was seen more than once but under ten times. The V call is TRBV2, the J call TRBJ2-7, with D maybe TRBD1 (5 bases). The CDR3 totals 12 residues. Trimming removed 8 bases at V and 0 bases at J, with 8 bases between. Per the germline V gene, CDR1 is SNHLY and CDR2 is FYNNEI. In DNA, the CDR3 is TGTGCCAGCTTACAGGACTCCTACGAGCAGTACTTC. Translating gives CASLQDSYEQYF.

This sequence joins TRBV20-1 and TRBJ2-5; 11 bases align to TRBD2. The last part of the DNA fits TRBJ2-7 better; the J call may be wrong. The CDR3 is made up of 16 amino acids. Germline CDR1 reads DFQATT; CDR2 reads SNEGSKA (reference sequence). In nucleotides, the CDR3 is TGCAGTGCTAGAGATCGACGACTAGCGGGAACCTACGAGCAGTACTTC. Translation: CSARDRRLAGTYEQYF.

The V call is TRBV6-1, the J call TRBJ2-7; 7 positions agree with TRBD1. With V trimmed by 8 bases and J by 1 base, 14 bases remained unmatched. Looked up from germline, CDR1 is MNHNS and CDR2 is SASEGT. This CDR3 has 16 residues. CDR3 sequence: CASGDRPGQWSYEQYF. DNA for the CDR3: TGTGCCAGCGGCGACCGACCGGGACAGTGGTCCTACGAGCAGTACTTC.

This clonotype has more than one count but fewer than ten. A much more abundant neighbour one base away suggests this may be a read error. For the CDR3, the DNA is TGCAGTGCTACCGTGCCTCGCGGGACCCACGAGCAGTACTTC. Its translation is CSATVPRGTHEQYF. The chain carries TRBV20-1 and TRBJ2-7, with D possibly TRBD2 on 6 matching bases. The germline V gene has CDR1 DFQATT and CDR2 SNEGSKA (reference sequence). V lost 4 bases and J 5 bases, leaving 18 bases between the germline ends. This CDR3 region has 14 residues.

The CDR3 is CASSLAAEGGFSYNEQFF. CDR3 sequence (DNA): TGTGCCAGCAGCTTAGCGGCGGAGGGCGGATTCTCCTACAATGAGCAGTTCTTC. The chain has TRBV7-6 and TRBJ2-1; tentative D call: TRBD2 (6 bases). The CDR3 sequence is 18 residues long. The ends were cut back, 0 bases at V and 0 bases at J, with 15 bases in the middle. The germline V gene has CDR1 SGHVS and CDR2 FNYEAQ.

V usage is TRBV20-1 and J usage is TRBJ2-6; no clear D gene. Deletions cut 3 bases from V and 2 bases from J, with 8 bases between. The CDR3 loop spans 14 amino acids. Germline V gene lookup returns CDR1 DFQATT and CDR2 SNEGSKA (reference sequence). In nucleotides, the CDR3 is TGCAGTGCTAGGATACAGCCTGGGGCCAACGTCCTGACTTTC. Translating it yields CSARIQPGANVLTF.

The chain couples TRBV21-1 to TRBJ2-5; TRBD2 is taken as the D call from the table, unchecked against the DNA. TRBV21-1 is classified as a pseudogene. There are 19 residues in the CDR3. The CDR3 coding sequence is TGTGCCAGCAGCAAAGATTGTTATGGGTTAACCAGCGGGGGAGAGACCCAGTACTTC. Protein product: CASSKDCYGLTSGGETQYF.

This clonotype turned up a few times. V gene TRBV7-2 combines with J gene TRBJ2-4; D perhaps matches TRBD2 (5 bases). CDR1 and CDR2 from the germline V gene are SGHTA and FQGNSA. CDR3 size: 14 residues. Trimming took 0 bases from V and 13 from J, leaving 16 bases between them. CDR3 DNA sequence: TGTGCCAGCAGCTTAGCTCGTGGCGAGGGCGGGCAGTACTTC. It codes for CASSLARGEGGQYF.

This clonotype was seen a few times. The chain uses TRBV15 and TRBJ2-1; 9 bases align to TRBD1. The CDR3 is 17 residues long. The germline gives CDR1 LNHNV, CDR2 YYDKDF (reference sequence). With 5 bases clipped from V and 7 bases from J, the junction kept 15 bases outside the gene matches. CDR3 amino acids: CATSAHPGTGYGNEQFF. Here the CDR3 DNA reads TGTGCCACCAGCGCCCATCCCGGGACAGGGTATGGAAATGAGCAGTTCTTC.

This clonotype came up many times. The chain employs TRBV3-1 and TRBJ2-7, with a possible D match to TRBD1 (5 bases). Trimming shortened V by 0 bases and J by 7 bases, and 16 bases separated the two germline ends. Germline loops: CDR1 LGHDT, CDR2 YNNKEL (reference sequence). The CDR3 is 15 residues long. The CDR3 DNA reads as TGTGCCAGCAGCCAAGATTTGGGGCCATACGCAGAGCAGTACTTC. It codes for CASSQDLGPYAEQYF.

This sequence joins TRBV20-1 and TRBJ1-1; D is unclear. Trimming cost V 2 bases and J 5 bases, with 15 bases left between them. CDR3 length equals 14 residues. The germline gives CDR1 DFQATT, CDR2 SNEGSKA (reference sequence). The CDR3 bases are TGCAGTGCTAGAATTCCTGGGAGACTAACTGAAGCTTTCTTT. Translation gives CSARIPGRLTEAFF.

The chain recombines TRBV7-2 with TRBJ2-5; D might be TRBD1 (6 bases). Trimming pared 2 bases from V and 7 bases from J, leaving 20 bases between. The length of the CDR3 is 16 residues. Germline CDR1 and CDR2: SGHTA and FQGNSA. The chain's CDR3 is CASSLPPRTVEGTQYF. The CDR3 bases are TGTGCCAGCAGCTTACCCCCTCGGACAGTCGAAGGGACCCAGTACTTC.

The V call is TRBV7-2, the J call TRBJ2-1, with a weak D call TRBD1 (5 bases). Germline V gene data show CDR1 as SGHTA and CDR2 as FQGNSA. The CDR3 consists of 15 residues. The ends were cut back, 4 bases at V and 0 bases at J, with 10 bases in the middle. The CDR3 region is CASSSDKSSYNEQFF. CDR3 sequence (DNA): TGTGCCAGCAGCTCGGACAAGAGCTCCTACAATGAGCAGTTCTTC.

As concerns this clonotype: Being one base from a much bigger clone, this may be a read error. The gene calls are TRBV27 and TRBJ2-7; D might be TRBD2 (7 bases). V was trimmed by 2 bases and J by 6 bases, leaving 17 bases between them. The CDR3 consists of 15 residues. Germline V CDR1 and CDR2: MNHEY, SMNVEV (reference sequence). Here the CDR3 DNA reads TGTGCCAGCAGTTTAGGCGCGGGGGCGGACTGCGAGCAGTACTTC. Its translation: CASSLGAGADCEQYF.

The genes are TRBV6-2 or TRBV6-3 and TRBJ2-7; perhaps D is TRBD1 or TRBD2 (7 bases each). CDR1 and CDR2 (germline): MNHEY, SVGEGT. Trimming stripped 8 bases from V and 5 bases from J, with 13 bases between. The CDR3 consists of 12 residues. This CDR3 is CASGEGANEQYF. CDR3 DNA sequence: TGTGCCAGCGGGGAGGGGGCGAACGAGCAGTACTTC.

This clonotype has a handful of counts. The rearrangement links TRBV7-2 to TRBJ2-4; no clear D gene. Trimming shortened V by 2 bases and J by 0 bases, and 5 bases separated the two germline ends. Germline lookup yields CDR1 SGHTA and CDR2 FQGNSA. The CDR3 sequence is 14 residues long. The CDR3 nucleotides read TGTGCCAGCAGCTTAACAGAAGCCAAAAACATTCAGTACTTC. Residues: CASSLTEAKNIQYF.

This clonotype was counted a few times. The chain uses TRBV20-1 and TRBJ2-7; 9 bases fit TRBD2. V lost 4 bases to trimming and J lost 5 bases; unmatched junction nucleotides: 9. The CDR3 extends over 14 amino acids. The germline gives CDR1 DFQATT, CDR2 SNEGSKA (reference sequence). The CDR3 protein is CSATPGLAWHEQYF. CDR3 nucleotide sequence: TGCAGTGCTACCCCCGGACTAGCGTGGCACGAGCAGTACTTC.